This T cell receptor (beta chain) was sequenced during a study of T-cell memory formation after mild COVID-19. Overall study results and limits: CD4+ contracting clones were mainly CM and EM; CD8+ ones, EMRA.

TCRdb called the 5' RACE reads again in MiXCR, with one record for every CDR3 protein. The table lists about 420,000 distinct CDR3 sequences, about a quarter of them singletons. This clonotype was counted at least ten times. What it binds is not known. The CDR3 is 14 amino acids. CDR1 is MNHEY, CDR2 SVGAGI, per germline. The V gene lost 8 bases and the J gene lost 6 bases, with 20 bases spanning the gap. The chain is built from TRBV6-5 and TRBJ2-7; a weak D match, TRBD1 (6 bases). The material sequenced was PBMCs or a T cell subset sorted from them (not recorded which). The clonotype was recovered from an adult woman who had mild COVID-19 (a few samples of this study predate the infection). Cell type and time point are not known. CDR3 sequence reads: CASRTDYSSREQYF. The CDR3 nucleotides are TGTGCCAGCCGGACAGACTATTCTTCTCGCGAGCAGTACTTC.